This is a list of T cell receptor beta chains from one sample in a study of blood T cell repertoires in COVID-19. TCRdb's table, derived via immunoSEQ multiplex PCR, lists solely in-frame clones and lacks some. The repertoire holds 150,000 to 200,000 clones, with 70% to 80% as singletons. The sequenced sample was peripheral blood. The source of these receptors is a woman aged 40-49 years with COVID-19, enrolled during active disease. The CDR3 runs from the conserved cysteine through the conserved F or W. D genes are given only for firm matches. The size entry is marked missing in some rows and otherwise reads once, few, many or a size class.

j_gene: TRBJ2-5; v_gene: TRBV15; abundance: .; d_gene: TRBD2; CDR3nt: TGTGCCACCAGCAGTGCGGGACTAGCTTCAGAGACCCAGTACTTC; CDR3aa: CATSSAGLASETQYF
j_gene: TRBJ2-1; v_gene: TRBV18; abundance: .; d_gene: TRBD2; CDR3nt: TGTGCCAGCTCACCACCGAGACTAGCGGGGGGCTTAGGTGAGCAGTTCTTC; CDR3aa: CASSPPRLAGGLGEQFF
j_gene: TRBJ1-2; v_gene: TRBV7-9; abundance: .; d_gene: .; CDR3nt: TGTGCCAGCAGCTCCCGGGGGGGATCCTATGGCTACACCTTC; CDR3aa: CASSSRGGSYGYTF
j_gene: TRBJ2-1; v_gene: TRBV7-8; abundance: .; d_gene: TRBD2; CDR3nt: TGTGCCAGCAGCTATAGCGGGGGGGCCGACTACAATGAGCAGTTCTTC; CDR3aa: CASSYSGGADYNEQFF
j_gene: TRBJ1-1; v_gene: TRBV7-9; abundance: .; d_gene: .; CDR3nt: TGTGCCAGCAGCTTAAAGGGAGGAGACACTGAAGCTTTCTTT; CDR3aa: CASSLKGGDTEAFF
j_gene: TRBJ1-1; v_gene: TRBV6-1; abundance: many; d_gene: .; CDR3nt: TGTGCCAGCAGTGGGGTAGGGAGCTACATGAACACTGAAGCTTTCTTT; CDR3aa: CASSGVGSYMNTEAFF
j_gene: TRBJ2-2; v_gene: TRBV19; abundance: .; d_gene: .; CDR3nt: TGTGCCAGTAGGCGCTCAGGGCCCCTGAACACCGGGGAGCTGTTTTTT; CDR3aa: CASRRSGPLNTGELFF
j_gene: TRBJ1-6; v_gene: TRBV2; abundance: .; d_gene: .; CDR3nt: TGTGCCAGCAGTCCAGAAACTCACTCGGGTTCACCCCTCCACTTT; CDR3aa: CASSPETHSGSPLHF
j_gene: TRBJ2-1; v_gene: TRBV7-2; abundance: .; d_gene: TRBD2; CDR3nt: TGTGCCAGCAGCCCTATCCGACTAGCACGGGAGCAGTTCTTC; CDR3aa: CASSPIRLAREQFF
j_gene: TRBJ1-5; v_gene: TRBV27; abundance: .; d_gene: TRBD1; CDR3nt: TGTGCCAGCAGTAAGGGCGGGACAGGGGTTTCTCAGCCCCAGCATTTT; CDR3aa: CASSKGGTGVSQPQHF
j_gene: TRBJ2-7; v_gene: TRBV14; abundance: few; d_gene: TRBD1; CDR3nt: TGTGCCAGCAGATTCGGACAGGGGACGTTCTACGAGCAGTACTTC; CDR3aa: CASRFGQGTFYEQYF
j_gene: TRBJ1-2; v_gene: TRBV7-9; abundance: few; d_gene: .; CDR3nt: TGTGCCAGCAGCTTGGAAGGAAACGTAGCTTATGGCTACACCTTC; CDR3aa: CASSLEGNVAYGYTF
j_gene: TRBJ1-1; v_gene: TRBV5-5; abundance: .; d_gene: TRBD1; CDR3nt: TGTGCCAGCAGCTCCACGGGACAGGTGGGCCTACGAAACACTGAAGCTTTCTTT; CDR3aa: CASSSTGQVGLRNTEAFF
j_gene: TRBJ1-6; v_gene: TRBV5-1; abundance: .; d_gene: TRBD1; CDR3nt: TGCGCCAGCAGCTTGTTGACGGGACAGGGAAACAATTCACCCCTCCACTTT; CDR3aa: CASSLLTGQGNNSPLHF
j_gene: TRBJ1-6; v_gene: TRBV15; abundance: .; d_gene: .; CDR3nt: TGTGCCACCAGCAGAAAACCTACAGGGCCGGGCTATAATTCACCCCTCCACTTT; CDR3aa: CATSRKPTGPGYNSPLHF
j_gene: TRBJ1-1; v_gene: TRBV3-1/TRBV3-2; abundance: few; d_gene: .; CDR3nt: TGTGCCAGCAGCCAGGAGGGAGAGGCCACTGAAGCTTTCTTT; CDR3aa: CASSQEGEATEAFF
j_gene: TRBJ1-1; v_gene: TRBV19; abundance: .; d_gene: .; CDR3nt: TGTGCCAGTAGTAGGGGGGAGGTTACTGAAGCTTTCTTT; CDR3aa: CASSRGEVTEAFF
j_gene: TRBJ2-2; v_gene: TRBV30; abundance: .; d_gene: .; CDR3nt: TGTGCCTGGACCCGGGGGTCCCACACCGGGGAGCTGTTTTTT; CDR3aa: CAWTRGSHTGELFF
j_gene: TRBJ1-6; v_gene: TRBV6-5; abundance: .; d_gene: TRBD1; CDR3nt: TGTGCCAGCAGAAGAGACAGGGTCAATTCACCCCTCCACTTT; CDR3aa: CASRRDRVNSPLHF
j_gene: TRBJ1-1; v_gene: TRBV19; abundance: .; d_gene: .; CDR3nt: TGTGCCAGTAAAGACTTTGACACTGAAGCTTTCTTT; CDR3aa: CASKDFDTEAFF
j_gene: TRBJ2-1; v_gene: TRBV5-1; abundance: .; d_gene: TRBD2; CDR3nt: TGCGCCAGCAGCTTGAGCGGGGGGTCCAACAATGAGCAGTTCTTC; CDR3aa: CASSLSGGSNNEQFF
j_gene: TRBJ1-1; v_gene: TRBV5-1; abundance: .; d_gene: .; CDR3nt: TGCGCCAGCAGCCTGGACAGTTCGAACACTGAAGCTTTCTTT; CDR3aa: CASSLDSSNTEAFF
j_gene: TRBJ1-5; v_gene: TRBV19; abundance: .; d_gene: .; CDR3nt: TGTGCCAGTAGTATTATTCGGACAGGCAATCAGCCCCAGCATTTT; CDR3aa: CASSIIRTGNQPQHF
j_gene: TRBJ2-1; v_gene: TRBV5-5; abundance: .; d_gene: TRBD2; CDR3nt: TGTGCCAGCAGCTTGGGCCTAGCGGACTACAATGAGCAGTTCTTC; CDR3aa: CASSLGLADYNEQFF
j_gene: TRBJ1-2; v_gene: TRBV3-1/TRBV3-2; abundance: .; d_gene: .; CDR3nt: TGTGCCAGCAGCCCACACAGGCCTCTCCTCTATGGCTACACCTTC; CDR3aa: CASSPHRPLLYGYTF
j_gene: TRBJ2-1; v_gene: TRBV6-1; abundance: .; d_gene: TRBD2; CDR3nt: TGTGCCAGCAGTGGCCTAGCTGCGGGAGGCCCTTACAATGAGCAGTTCTTC; CDR3aa: CASSGLAAGGPYNEQFF
j_gene: TRBJ2-1; v_gene: TRBV7-3; abundance: .; d_gene: TRBD1; CDR3nt: TGTGCCAGCAGCTCTACAGGGGGAGTGAGGAATGAGCAGTTCTTC; CDR3aa: CASSSTGGVRNEQFF
j_gene: TRBJ2-7; v_gene: TRBV11-3; abundance: .; d_gene: TRBD1; CDR3nt: TGTGCCAGCAGCCGGACAGGGGGCGGATACGAGCAGTACTTC; CDR3aa: CASSRTGGGYEQYF
j_gene: TRBJ1-1; v_gene: TRBV6-6; abundance: .; d_gene: .; CDR3nt: TGTGCCAGCAGTTATACGGGGATTGGCACTGAAGCTTTCTTT; CDR3aa: CASSYTGIGTEAFF
j_gene: TRBJ2-5; v_gene: TRBV10-3; abundance: once; d_gene: .; CDR3nt: TGTGCCATCAGTGAGTACTTGGCAGGGCAAGAGACCCAGTACTTC; CDR3aa: CAISEYLAGQETQYF
j_gene: TRBJ2-2; v_gene: TRBV24-1; abundance: .; d_gene: .; CDR3nt: TGTGCCACCAGTGATTTAGGGGGTACCGGGGAGCTGTTTTTT; CDR3aa: CATSDLGGTGELFF
j_gene: TRBJ2-3; v_gene: TRBV7-2; abundance: .; d_gene: TRBD1; CDR3nt: TGTGCCAGCAGCCAGGGACAGGACACAGATACGCAGTATTTT; CDR3aa: CASSQGQDTDTQYF
j_gene: TRBJ1-1; v_gene: TRBV5-8; abundance: .; d_gene: .; CDR3nt: TGTGCCAGCAGCTTACGGGGGAGTGTTAACGCTTTCTTT; CDR3aa: CASSLRGSVNAFF
j_gene: TRBJ1-2; v_gene: TRBV19; abundance: .; d_gene: TRBD1; CDR3nt: TGTGCCAGTAGCCCGACAGGGAACTATGGCTACACCTTC; CDR3aa: CASSPTGNYGYTF
j_gene: TRBJ1-1; v_gene: TRBV2; abundance: .; d_gene: TRBD1; CDR3nt: TGTGCCAGCAGTGTAATGGACAGGGGGGCTTTCTTT; CDR3aa: CASSVMDRGAFF
j_gene: TRBJ2-1; v_gene: TRBV4-3; abundance: .; d_gene: .; CDR3nt: TGCGCCAGCAGCCAACAACCAGACACATACAATGAGCAGTTCTTC; CDR3aa: CASSQQPDTYNEQFF
j_gene: TRBJ2-7; v_gene: TRBV6-5; abundance: once; d_gene: .; CDR3nt: TGTGCCAGCAGTTACTCGCTCGGGGGGCCTGGGGACGAGCAGTACTTC; CDR3aa: CASSYSLGGPGDEQYF
j_gene: TRBJ2-7; v_gene: TRBV10-3; abundance: .; d_gene: .; CDR3nt: TGTGCCATCAGTGGGACAACAGGGAATTACGAGCAGTACTTC; CDR3aa: CAISGTTGNYEQYF
j_gene: TRBJ2-7; v_gene: TRBV9; abundance: few; d_gene: .; CDR3nt: TGTGCCAGCAGCGTAGTCTCCCTCGGTACCCCCTTGTCCTACGAGCAGTACTTC; CDR3aa: CASSVVSLGTPLSYEQYF
j_gene: TRBJ1-5; v_gene: TRBV28; abundance: few; d_gene: .; CDR3nt: TGTGCCAGCAGTACAGGGTCCCAGCCCCAGCATTTT; CDR3aa: CASSTGSQPQHF
j_gene: TRBJ2-7; v_gene: TRBV6-5; abundance: once; d_gene: .; CDR3nt: TGTGCCAGCAGTAGAGGAGGGGACGAGCAGTACTTC; CDR3aa: CASSRGGDEQYF
j_gene: TRBJ2-7; v_gene: TRBV5-1; abundance: once; d_gene: TRBD1; CDR3nt: TGCGCCAGCAGCAAAACAGGGGACTCCTACGAGCAGTACTTC; CDR3aa: CASSKTGDSYEQYF
j_gene: TRBJ1-2; v_gene: TRBV9; abundance: .; d_gene: .; CDR3nt: TGTGCCAGCAGCGGCACAGAGCCCAGGGACTATGGCTACACCTTC; CDR3aa: CASSGTEPRDYGYTF
j_gene: TRBJ2-3; v_gene: TRBV7-2; abundance: .; d_gene: TRBD2; CDR3nt: TGTGCCAGCAGCCGCCGGACTAGCGCTAGCACAGATACGCAGTATTTT; CDR3aa: CASSRRTSASTDTQYF
j_gene: TRBJ1-3; v_gene: TRBV5-1; abundance: .; d_gene: TRBD1; CDR3nt: TGCGCCAGCAGCCGCTCCGGGACAGGGGAAAACACCATATATTTT; CDR3aa: CASSRSGTGENTIYF
j_gene: TRBJ1-2; v_gene: TRBV6-5; abundance: .; d_gene: .; CDR3nt: TGTGCCAGCAGGGACAGACAGTCCGAGGGCTACACCTTC; CDR3aa: CASRDRQSEGYTF